The 8 T cell receptor beta chains below all came from one sample that was sequenced in a study of type 1 regulatory T cells. Their antigens remain unidentified. TCRdb re-analysed the reads in MiXCR, keeping a single row per CDR3 protein. The sample lists tens of thousands of distinct CDR3 sequences; roughly 49% were seen once. What was sequenced was cultured non-Tr1 T cells, either the whole culture or a sorted T cell fraction (not recorded which). The receptors here all came from a human donor in good health.

The rearrangement joins TRBV20-1 to TRBJ2-3; no reliable D call. The V end was cut by 4 bases, the J end by 6 bases, with 14 bases between. Per germline, CDR1 DFQATT and CDR2 SNEGSKA (reference sequence). The CDR3 extends over 13 amino acids. CDR3 coding DNA: TGCAGTGCTAAGCTAAATCAAGGGGATACGCAGTATTTT. It specifies CSAKLNQGDTQYF.

This sequence joins TRBV7-2 and TRBJ2-7; possibly TRBD1 or TRBD2 for D (5 bases each). The CDR3 covers 13 residues. CDR1 and CDR2 from the germline V gene are SGHTA and FQGNSA. Trimming pared 5 bases from V and 6 bases from J, leaving 14 bases between. The CDR3 nucleotides are TGTGCCAGCAGCCGGGACCCCGTGGCCGAGCAGTACTTC. This encodes CASSRDPVAEQYF.

The CDR3 is CASSRDLAGATDTQYF. As DNA, the CDR3 is TGCGCCAGCAGCCGAGACCTAGCGGGGGCCACAGATACGCAGTATTTT. The chain is built from TRBV4-3 and TRBJ2-3; 10 nucleotides match TRBD2. Germline V gene lookup returns CDR1 LGHNA and CDR2 YSLEER. V dropped 4 bases and J dropped 2; count of bases not matched to a gene: 6. CDR3 length: 16 amino acids.

This clonotype was seen a few times. CDR3 DNA: TGCGCCAGCAGCCTGGGACTAAGTTCCTCTGCGGAGACCCAGTACTTC. Its translation is CASSLGLSSSAETQYF. The chain joins TRBV5-1 to TRBJ2-5; 7 positions match TRBD2. Trimming took 4 bases from V and 5 from J; bases not matched to a gene: 14. This CDR3 contains 16 residues. Germline-derived CDR1 and CDR2 are SGHRS and YFSETQ.

The rearrangement uses TRBV20-1 and TRBJ1-2; a weak D match, TRBD1 (5 bases). Germline loops: CDR1 DFQATT, CDR2 SNEGSKA (reference sequence). The CDR3 totals 13 residues. Trimming removed 3 bases from V and 3 bases from J, with 11 bases in between. CDR3 nucleotides: TGCAGTGCTAGGGACAATTGGGACTATGGCTACACCTTC. Translation: CSARDNWDYGYTF.

This clonotype has only one observation. V gene TRBV12-3 or TRBV12-4 combines with J gene TRBJ2-3, with no clear D. Trimming took off 5 bases at V and 2 bases at J, with 8 bases between the two ends. The CDR3 has 13 amino acids. The CDR3 sequence is CASSRNPTDTQYF. DNA of the CDR3: TGTGCCAGCAGTCGAAATCCCACAGATACGCAGTATTTT.

This clonotype was detected a few times. The chain carries TRBV12-3 or TRBV12-4 and TRBJ1-6; 7 nucleotides agree with TRBD1. The J segment lost 7 bases and the V segment lost 6 bases, leaving 6 bases of the junction unmatched. The CDR3 runs to 14 residues. CDR3 amino acids: CASSPGTANSPLHF. CDR3 nucleotide sequence: TGTGCCAGCAGCCCCGGGACAGCGAATTCACCCCTCCACTTT.

This clonotype was seen only a few times. The chain couples TRBV7-9 to TRBJ2-3, with 10 bases aligning to TRBD2. The V gene end was trimmed by 2 bases and the J gene end by 1 base; junction bases not matched to a gene: 3. This CDR3 contains 16 residues. Germline values: CDR1 SEHNR, CDR2 FQNEAQ (reference sequence). The CDR3 nucleotides are TGTGCCAGCAGCTTACTAGCGGGGGCCGGCACAGATACGCAGTATTTT. It codes for CASSLLAGAGTDTQYF.